What follows are 3 T cell receptor beta chains derived from one specimen sequenced in a study of identical twins. TCRdb reprocessed the 5' RACE reads with MiXCR, giving one entry per CDR3 protein. The sample has roughly 710,000 distinct CDR3 sequences; roughly 6.2% are singletons. The sequenced sample consisted of naive T cells sorted from blood. The receptors originated from a man aged 18 to 30 in good health.

The genes are TRBV9 and TRBJ2-5, with 9 bases fitting TRBD2. With V trimmed by 6 bases and J by 2 bases, 11 bases remained unmatched. The CDR3 consists of 16 residues. CDR1 and CDR2 (germline): SGDLS, YYNGEE. DNA of the CDR3: TGTGCCAGCAATCAGGGGTCTAGCGGGAATCAAGAGACCCAGTACTTC. Translating it yields CASNQGSSGNQETQYF.

This clonotype occurred a few times. CDR3 sequence (DNA): TGCGCCAGCAGCCTTGAAACAGGGCTGGTTTCGCGTGAGCAGTACTTC. This translates into CASSLETGLVSREQYF. V is TRBV5-1 and J is TRBJ2-7; D is possibly TRBD1 (6 bases). The V end lost 4 bases, the J end lost 7 bases, and 24 bases lay between the germline ends. Germline V gene sequence: CDR1 SGHRS, CDR2 YFSETQ. CDR3 length: 16 residues. Drawing the rest from reference TRBV5-1 and TRBJ2-7, the complete variable domain is KAGVTQTPRYLIKTRGQQVTLSCSPISGHRSVSWYQQTPGQGLQFLFEYFSETQRNKGNFPGRFSGRQFSNSRSEMNVSTLELGDSALYLCASSLETGLVSREQYFGPGTRLTVT.

The sample holds a few counts of this clonotype. The rearrangement links TRBV12-5 to TRBJ1-6; D is uncertain. Trimming shortened V by 2 bases and J by 2 bases, and 7 bases separated the two germline ends. Germline lookup yields CDR1 LGHNT and CDR2 FRNRAP. The CDR3 extends over 15 amino acids. The CDR3 DNA reads as TGTGCTAGTGGTTTGTCCGGGGCCTATAATTCACCCCTCCACTTT. Encoded protein: CASGLSGAYNSPLHF.